This record looks at one T cell receptor (beta chain) sequence and its context. Its antigen is not identified. The entry originates in a study of T cells after yellow fever vaccination. TCRdb reanalysed the 5' RACE reads using MiXCR and keeps one entry per CDR3 protein. The repertoire includes hundreds of thousands of distinct CDR3 sequences, roughly 4% of them detected once, and roughly a quarter sits in the top ten. Overall study findings and caveats: The study re-detected most primary-vaccination clones after the booster (approximately 96% CD4, roughly 88% CD8). Clonotype sharing between CD4 and CD8 compartments was small.

After removal of 4 bases from V and 2 bases from J, the junction contained 14 bases not matched to a gene. This CDR3 comprises 17 residues. CDR1 is SGHRS, CDR2 YFSETQ, per germline. The chain couples TRBV5-1 to TRBJ2-5; 7 nucleotides match TRBD1. Sequencing was performed on PBMCs, taken on the day of the yellow fever booster vaccination. This clonotype was obtained from a man between 18 and 35 years old who received the YFV17D yellow fever vaccine. CDR3 amino acids: CASSRGKDLGQQETQYF. The CDR3 DNA follows: TGCGCCAGCAGCCGAGGAAAAGACCTGGGACAGCAAGAGACCCAGTACTTC. Filled out from reference TRBV5-1 and TRBJ2-5, the complete variable domain reads KAGVTQTPRYLIKTRGQQVTLSCSPISGHRSVSWYQQTPGQGLQFLFEYFSETQRNKGNFPGRFSGRQFSNSRSEMNVSTLELGDSALYLCASSRGKDLGQQETQYFGPGTRLLVL.